A selection of T cell receptor beta chains follows, all from one sample in a study of T cell changes during pregnancy in multiple sclerosis. TCRdb's table, derived via immunoSEQ multiplex PCR, lists solely in-frame clones and lacks some. The repertoire holds 45,000 to 55,000 clones, roughly 92% seen once, with 0.8% to 1% in the top ten. Here the sequenced sample was peripheral blood, taken after pregnancy. The receptors derive from a female donor with multiple sclerosis, enrolled in a pregnancy study. Both conserved end residues are part of each CDR3. A D gene is named only where the DNA matches it firmly. Expanded clones get a size class; other rows say once, few or many, or leave the size out.

D gene: TRBD1
clone size: -
V gene: TRBV2
CDR3 protein: CASTRDRGGEKLFF

D gene: -
clone size: -
V gene: TRBV7-2
CDR3 protein: CASSLARWQRDGYTF

D gene: -
clone size: -
V gene: TRBV19
CDR3 protein: CASSILTGLALGANVLTF

D gene: TRBD1
clone size: -
V gene: TRBV11-2
CDR3 protein: CASSPKGAGFYEQYF

D gene: -
clone size: -
V gene: TRBV7-2
CDR3 protein: CASSQRGRTEAFF

D gene: -
clone size: -
V gene: TRBV20-1
CDR3 protein: CSAGGGQPQHF

D gene: -
clone size: -
V gene: TRBV7-2
CDR3 protein: CASSPGQNYEQYF

D gene: TRBD2
clone size: -
V gene: TRBV7-2
CDR3 protein: CASSRGLVAGGGTDTQYF

D gene: -
clone size: -
V gene: TRBV19
CDR3 protein: CASSILASGNTIYF

D gene: -
clone size: -
V gene: TRBV21-1
CDR3 protein: CASSISPQGPNEKLFF

D gene: -
clone size: once
V gene: TRBV10-1
CDR3 protein: CASSLDRSSHYYGYTF

D gene: -
clone size: -
V gene: TRBV4-3
CDR3 protein: CASSQGGSLYGYTF

D gene: TRBD2
clone size: -
V gene: TRBV18
CDR3 protein: CASSPRGVLWEQYF

D gene: TRBD1
clone size: -
V gene: TRBV7-2
CDR3 protein: CASSPRDRGRRETQYF

D gene: -
clone size: -
V gene: TRBV25-1
CDR3 protein: CASRRAGTYNEQFF

D gene: -
clone size: -
V gene: TRBV19
CDR3 protein: CASSRTGTETQYF

D gene: -
clone size: once
V gene: TRBV7-9
CDR3 protein: CASSLAGAGVGLAKNIQYF

D gene: TRBD2
clone size: -
V gene: TRBV7-7
CDR3 protein: CASSQRGPETQYF

D gene: -
clone size: few
V gene: TRBV6-5
CDR3 protein: CASSYRQGGGYTF

D gene: -
clone size: -
V gene: TRBV5-8
CDR3 protein: CASSPGGRAPSSNQPQHF

D gene: TRBD1
clone size: -
V gene: TRBV30
CDR3 protein: CAWSPTGYGTEAFF

D gene: -
clone size: once
V gene: TRBV5-1
CDR3 protein: CATKQQGTDTQYF

D gene: TRBD1
clone size: -
V gene: TRBV5-1
CDR3 protein: CASSLQGVGTEAFF

D gene: -
clone size: -
V gene: TRBV5-6
CDR3 protein: CASSLGIKPMMNTEAFF

D gene: TRBD1
clone size: few
V gene: TRBV6-5
CDR3 protein: CASSYNRGGNTEAFF

D gene: -
clone size: few
V gene: TRBV5-4
CDR3 protein: CASSLPGLTGELFF

D gene: TRBD2
clone size: once
V gene: TRBV6-5
CDR3 protein: CASSSSGTGAETQYF

D gene: -
clone size: -
V gene: TRBV29-1
CDR3 protein: CSVGQGGRAGYTF

D gene: -
clone size: -
V gene: TRBV7-8
CDR3 protein: CATSRQPIRTDTQYF

D gene: -
clone size: -
V gene: TRBV30
CDR3 protein: CAWSVRGAGGYTF

D gene: TRBD2
clone size: -
V gene: TRBV4-3
CDR3 protein: CASSPWAGGGTGELFF

D gene: -
clone size: -
V gene: TRBV18
CDR3 protein: CASSRDIEETQYF

D gene: TRBD1
clone size: few
V gene: TRBV19
CDR3 protein: CAVGQGGSPLHF

D gene: TRBD1
clone size: -
V gene: TRBV27
CDR3 protein: CASSRDSLTEAFF

D gene: TRBD1
clone size: -
V gene: TRBV30
CDR3 protein: CAWIDRATTKLFF

D gene: TRBD2
clone size: -
V gene: TRBV4-2
CDR3 protein: CASSQLAGVTTDTQYF

D gene: -
clone size: -
V gene: TRBV7-9
CDR3 protein: CASSFQSGSTDTQYF

D gene: -
clone size: -
V gene: TRBV21-1
CDR3 protein: CASSKDSGNTIYF

D gene: TRBD2
clone size: once
V gene: TRBV2
CDR3 protein: CASRDGGASKETQYF

D gene: TRBD1
clone size: once
V gene: TRBV6-1
CDR3 protein: CASSEPWTGGLETQYF

D gene: -
clone size: -
V gene: TRBV7-3
CDR3 protein: CASSWSLDRNSPLHF

D gene: -
clone size: -
V gene: TRBV5-6
CDR3 protein: CASSLGWDKGPYNEQFF

D gene: -
clone size: -
V gene: TRBV6-1
CDR3 protein: CASSEQAMTDTQYF

D gene: -
clone size: -
V gene: TRBV19
CDR3 protein: CASSIGGVRTVLYGYTF

D gene: TRBD2
clone size: -
V gene: TRBV2
CDR3 protein: CASSIGLAGGRSYEQYF

D gene: TRBD1
clone size: -
V gene: TRBV2
CDR3 protein: CASSEGTGGMEPQHF